A single sample gave rise to the 22 T cell receptor beta chains below, sequenced in a study of T cell repertoires in ileal Crohn's disease. The time point here: proximal margin of the surgical specimen (macroscopically non-inflamed). TCRdb's table, derived via immunoSEQ multiplex PCR, lists solely in-frame clones and lacks some. This sample has approximately 7,000 clones; around 74% occur once, and the top ten carry approximately 8.6%. Sequencing input: ileal tissue. The receptors originated from an adult with Crohn's disease.

The V gene is TRBV5-1, the J gene TRBJ2-1; D remains ambiguous. CDR1 is SGHRS and CDR2 is YFSETQ in the germline V gene. The CDR3 totals 14 residues. V lost 2 bases and J lost 6, with 12 bases in between. The CDR3 bases are TGCGCCAGCAGCTTATTTCTAGGACCCAATGAGCAGTTCTTC. This translates into CASSLFLGPNEQFF. Using reference TRBV5-1 and TRBJ2-1 for the parts outside the CDR3, the full variable domain is KAGVTQTPRYLIKTRGQQVTLSCSPISGHRSVSWYQQTPGQGLQFLFEYFSETQRNKGNFPGRFSGRQFSNSRSEMNVSTLELGDSALYLCASSLFLGPNEQFFGPGTRLTVL.

This chain links TRBV7-6 with TRBJ2-7; 9 nucleotides line up with TRBD2. Germline lookup yields CDR1 SGHVS and CDR2 FNYEAQ. Germline trimming cut 1 base from V and 5 bases from J; bases unmatched to any gene: 3. The length of the CDR3 is 14 residues. CDR3 DNA sequence: TGTGCCAGCAGCTTAGGCCCTAGCGGGAACGAGCAGTACTTC. This encodes CASSLGPSGNEQYF.

The chain employs TRBV5-4 and TRBJ1-1; D unclear. Per the germline V gene, CDR1 is SGHNT and CDR2 is YYREEE (reference sequence). Trimming left V 4 bases short and J 6 bases short, with 19 bases between. There are 15 residues in the CDR3. In nucleotides, the CDR3 is TGTGCCAGCAGCGTTTCTGGGGTATTCCTCTCTGAAGCTTTCTTT. Amino acid sequence: CASSVSGVFLSEAFF.

Concerning this clone: Other DNA sequences in the same sample also yield this CDR3. The V and J genes are TRBV7-6 and TRBJ2-5; tentative D call: TRBD2 (6 bases). CDR1 and CDR2 from the germline V gene are SGHVS and FNYEAQ. The CDR3 extends over 14 amino acids. V lost 5 bases and J 3 bases, leaving 13 bases between the germline ends. In DNA form, the CDR3 reads TGTGCCAGCAGCCCTGGGACTTCGAAAGAGACCCAGTACTTC. Its translation is CASSPGTSKETQYF.

The J gene is TRBJ1-1, the V gene TRBV30; 7 bases align to TRBD1. With V trimmed by 1 base and J by 0 bases, 2 bases remained unmatched. This CDR3 has 14 amino acids. CDR1 GTSNPN and CDR2 SVGIG come from the germline V gene (reference sequence). CDR3 in amino acids: CAWSADRVNTEAFF. The DNA of the CDR3 is TGTGCCTGGAGTGCCGACAGGGTGAACACTGAAGCTTTCTTT.

The rearrangement links TRBV6-5 to TRBJ1-1; no clear D gene. The CDR3 is made up of 14 amino acids. Germline V gives CDR1 MNHEY, CDR2 SVGAGI. V gave up 3 bases and J gave up 3 bases, with 11 bases separating them. The CDR3 is CASSYAVGYTEAFF. CDR3 DNA: TGTGCCAGCAGTTATGCAGTCGGTTACACTGAAGCTTTCTTT.

The genes are TRBV9 and TRBJ2-3; 12 bases agree with TRBD2. V trimming: 4 bases; J trimming: 6 bases; junction bases outside the gene matches: 9. The V gene's germline CDR1 is SGDLS and CDR2 YYNGEE. The CDR3 length is 16 residues. CDR3 protein: CASSPRTSGKSDTQYF. The CDR3 nucleotides are TGTGCCAGCAGCCCAAGGACTAGCGGGAAGTCGGATACGCAGTATTTT.

The rearrangement uses TRBV11-2 and TRBJ2-7, with a weak D call TRBD1 (5 bases). The ends were cut back, 0 bases at V and 6 bases at J, with 12 bases in the middle. The germline gives CDR1 SGHAT, CDR2 FQNNGV. There are 14 residues in the CDR3. This CDR3 is CASSLESGLFEQYF. The CDR3 DNA reads TGTGCCAGCAGCTTAGAATCAGGGCTCTTCGAGCAGTACTTC.

The V and J genes are TRBV29-1 and TRBJ1-2, with TRBD1 matching over 9 bases. V gave up 6 bases and J gave up 7 bases; unmatched junction bases: 3. CDR1 and CDR2 from the germline V gene are SQVTM and ANQGSEA. This CDR3 is 11 amino acids long. CDR3 in DNA: TGCAGCGTCCGACAGGGGGTTGGCTACACCTTC. Protein product: CSVRQGVGYTF. Full variable domain (remainder filled in from reference TRBV29-1 and TRBJ1-2): SAVISQKPSRDICQRGTSLTIQCQVDSQVTMMFWYRQQPGQSLTLIATANQGSEATYESGFVIDKFPISRPNLTFSTLTVSNMSPEDSSIYLCSVRQGVGYTFGSGTRLTVV.

This chain connects TRBV29-1 to TRBJ2-1; no clear D. Germline V gives CDR1 SQVTM, CDR2 ANQGSEA. The CDR3 length is 12 residues. V gave up 2 bases and J gave up 5 bases, with 7 bases separating them. This CDR3 reads CSVEIGHNEQFF. The CDR3, as DNA: TGCAGCGTTGAAATCGGCCACAATGAGCAGTTCTTC.

The gene calls are TRBV4-3 and TRBJ2-4, with D maybe TRBD2 (6 bases). CDR3 size: 16 residues. Trimming removed 1 base at V and 0 bases at J, with 10 bases between. The germline gives CDR1 LGHNA, CDR2 YSLEER. The CDR3 coding sequence is TGCGCCAGCAGCCAAGGGACTACTCTAGCCAAAAACATTCAGTACTTC. Encoded protein: CASSQGTTLAKNIQYF.

This sequence joins TRBV29-1 and TRBJ2-4; 9 bases are a match to TRBD1. The V gene end was trimmed by 7 bases and the J gene end by 6 bases; junction bases not matched to a gene: 7. Germline V gene data show CDR1 as SQVTM and CDR2 as ANQGSEA. This CDR3 has 13 residues. DNA for the CDR3: TGCAGCGCCGGGGACAGGGCACCAAACATTCAGTACTTC. Translating gives CSAGDRAPNIQYF.

The chain links TRBV18 to TRBJ2-1; D gene unclear. This CDR3 spans 15 amino acids. Germline CDR1 reads KGHSH; CDR2 reads LQKENI. V dropped 3 bases and J dropped 4 bases, with 13 bases sitting between them. CDR3 loop: CASSPTNNNYNEQFF. In DNA, the CDR3 is TGTGCCAGCTCACCTACAAATAATAATTACAATGAGCAGTTCTTC.

The CDR3, as DNA: TGTGCCAGCAGCCAAGATATCGGGGCCGAGCAGTACTTC. Its translation: CASSQDIGAEQYF. This rearrangement joins TRBV14 to TRBJ2-7; D could derive from TRBD1 or TRBD2 (5 bases each). This CDR3 spans 13 amino acids. Germline CDR1 reads SGHDN; CDR2 reads FVKESK. Trimming removed 0 bases at V and 6 bases at J, with 9 bases between. Supplemented by reference TRBV14 and TRBJ2-7, the full variable domain reads EAGVTQFPSHSVIEKGQTVTLRCDPISGHDNLYWYRRVMGKEIKFLLHFVKESKQDESGMPNNRFLAERTGGTYSTLKVQPAELEDSGVYFCASSQDIGAEQYFGPGTRLTVT.

The chain is built from TRBV2 and TRBJ2-7; D unclear. CDR1 and CDR2 (germline): SNHLY, FYNNEI. V lost 1 base to trimming and J lost 7 bases, with 17 bases between them. The CDR3 is 15 amino acids. The CDR3 reads CASSEVLPAFGEQYF. The CDR3 DNA follows: TGTGCCAGCAGTGAAGTCCTACCAGCCTTCGGAGAGCAGTACTTC.

V is TRBV27 and J is TRBJ1-1; 11 positions agree with TRBD1. The ends lost 4 bases at V and 4 bases at J; junction bases unmatched: 5. From germline, CDR1 is MNHEY and CDR2 SMNVEV (reference sequence). The CDR3 covers 15 residues. The chain's CDR3 is CASSSGQGAGTEAFF. As DNA, the CDR3 is TGTGCCAGCAGTTCTGGACAGGGGGCAGGCACTGAAGCTTTCTTT.

This clone was detected only once. V and J are TRBV7-3 and TRBJ2-2, with 7 bases matching TRBD1. CDR3 length: 15 residues. CDR1 and CDR2 (germline): SGHTA, FQGTGA. Trimming took 5 bases from V and 0 from J; bases not matched to a gene: 3. The CDR3 DNA is TGTGCCAGCAGCCCGACAGGGACGAACACCGGGGAGCTGTTTTTT. As protein: CASSPTGTNTGELFF.

The chain employs TRBV15 and TRBJ2-7; D uncertain. CDR1 is LNHNV, CDR2 YYDKDF, per germline (reference sequence). V was shortened by 0 bases and J by 8 bases, with 5 bases between the two germline ends. The CDR3 sequence is 11 residues long. The CDR3 here is CATSRDGKQYF. In DNA form, the CDR3 reads TGTGCCACCAGCAGAGACGGCAAGCAGTACTTC.

The chain recombines TRBV2 with TRBJ1-2, with D possibly matching TRBD1 (5 bases). Germline assignment: CDR1 SNHLY and CDR2 FYNNEI. V was shortened by 4 bases and J by 2 bases, with 17 bases between the two germline ends. The CDR3 totals 16 residues. The CDR3 loop reads CASSGSREGGNYGYTF. The CDR3 nucleotides read TGTGCCAGCAGTGGGAGCAGGGAAGGAGGCAACTATGGCTACACCTTC.

This clone is a singleton in its sample. This chain links TRBV5-1 with TRBJ2-5, with TRBD2 matching over 9 bases. CDR3 size: 14 residues. Germline CDR1 and CDR2: SGHRS and YFSETQ. Germline trimming cut 4 bases from V and 5 bases from J; bases unmatched to any gene: 6. This chain's CDR3 is CASSPSGNGETQYF. CDR3 nucleotide sequence: TGCGCCAGCAGCCCTAGCGGGAACGGTGAGACCCAGTACTTC.

V and J are TRBV19 and TRBJ2-1; 12 bases match TRBD2. Germline values: CDR1 LNHDA, CDR2 SQIVND (reference sequence). The CDR3 is 15 residues long. V lost 5 bases to trimming and J lost 3 bases; unmatched junction nucleotides: 2. CDR3: CASSLAGGVYNEQFF. DNA for the CDR3: TGTGCCAGTAGTCTAGCGGGAGGGGTCTACAATGAGCAGTTCTTC.

The chain couples TRBV30 to TRBJ1-1; 8 nucleotides line up with TRBD1. Per the germline V gene, CDR1 is GTSNPN and CDR2 is SVGIG (reference sequence). The junction had 5 bases not matched to a gene; V was cut back by 2 bases and J by 0 bases. The CDR3 extends over 15 amino acids. In DNA, the CDR3 is TGTGCCTGGAGTCTTGGGGACAGGATGAACACTGAAGCTTTCTTT. It specifies CAWSLGDRMNTEAFF.